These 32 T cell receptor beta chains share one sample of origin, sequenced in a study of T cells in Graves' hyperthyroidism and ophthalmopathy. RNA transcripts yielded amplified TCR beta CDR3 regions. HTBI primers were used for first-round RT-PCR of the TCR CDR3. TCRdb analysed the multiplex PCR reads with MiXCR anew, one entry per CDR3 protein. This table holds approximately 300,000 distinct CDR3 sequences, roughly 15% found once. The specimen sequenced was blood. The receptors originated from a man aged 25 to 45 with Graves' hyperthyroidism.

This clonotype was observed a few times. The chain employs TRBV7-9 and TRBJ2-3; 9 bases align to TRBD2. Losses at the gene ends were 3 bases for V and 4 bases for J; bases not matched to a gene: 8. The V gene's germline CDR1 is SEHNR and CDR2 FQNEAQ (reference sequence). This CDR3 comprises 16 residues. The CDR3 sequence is CASSFRLSGSPDTQYF. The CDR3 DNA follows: TGTGCCAGCAGCTTCCGACTTAGCGGGAGCCCAGATACGCAGTATTTT. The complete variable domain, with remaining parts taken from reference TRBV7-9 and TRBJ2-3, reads DTGVSQNPRHKITKRGQNVTFRCDPISEHNRLYWYRQTLGQGPEFLTYFQNEAQLEKSRLLSDRFSAERPKGSFSTLEIQRTEQGDSAMYLCASSFRLSGSPDTQYFGPGTRLTVL.

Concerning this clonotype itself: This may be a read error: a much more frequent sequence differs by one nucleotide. Written as DNA, the CDR3 is TGCAGTGCTCCTTCGACTAGCGGGAGAGTAGATACGCAGTATTTT. Protein product: CSAPSTSGRVDTQYF. The rearrangement joins TRBV20-1 to TRBJ2-3; 12 bases are a match to TRBD2. V was clipped by 5 bases and J by 5 bases; unmatched bases: 8. This CDR3 contains 15 residues. Germline V gene data show CDR1 as DFQATT and CDR2 as SNEGSKA (reference sequence).

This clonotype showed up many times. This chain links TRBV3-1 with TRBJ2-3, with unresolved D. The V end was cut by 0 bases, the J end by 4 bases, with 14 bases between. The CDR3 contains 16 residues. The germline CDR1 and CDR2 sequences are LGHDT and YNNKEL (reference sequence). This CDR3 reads CASSQEGQLVADTQYF. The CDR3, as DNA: TGTGCCAGCAGCCAAGAAGGGCAGCTAGTCGCAGATACGCAGTATTTT.

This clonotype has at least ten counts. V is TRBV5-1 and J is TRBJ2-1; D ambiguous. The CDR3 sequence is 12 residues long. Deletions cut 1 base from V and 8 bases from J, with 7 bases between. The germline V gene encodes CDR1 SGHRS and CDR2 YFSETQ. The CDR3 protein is CASSLNWDEQFF. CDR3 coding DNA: TGCGCCAGCAGCTTGAATTGGGATGAGCAGTTCTTC.

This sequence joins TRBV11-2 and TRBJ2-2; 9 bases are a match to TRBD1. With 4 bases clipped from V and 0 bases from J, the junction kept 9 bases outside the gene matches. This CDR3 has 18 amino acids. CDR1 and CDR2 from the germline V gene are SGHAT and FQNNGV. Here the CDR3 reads CASSSSGQGFANTGELFF. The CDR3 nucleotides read TGTGCCAGCAGCTCATCGGGACAGGGCTTCGCGAACACCGGGGAGCTGTTTTTT.

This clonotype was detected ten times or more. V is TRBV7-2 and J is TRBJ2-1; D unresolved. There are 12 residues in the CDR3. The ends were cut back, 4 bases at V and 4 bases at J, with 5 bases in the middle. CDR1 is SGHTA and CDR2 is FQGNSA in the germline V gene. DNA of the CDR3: TGTGCCAGCAGCTCACTTTACAATGAGCAGTTCTTC. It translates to CASSSLYNEQFF.

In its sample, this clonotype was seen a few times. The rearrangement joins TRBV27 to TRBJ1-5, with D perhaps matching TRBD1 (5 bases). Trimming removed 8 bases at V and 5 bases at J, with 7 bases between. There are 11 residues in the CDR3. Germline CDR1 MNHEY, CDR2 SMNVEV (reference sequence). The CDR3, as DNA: TGTGCCAGCGGGGGGTATCAGCCCCAGCATTTT. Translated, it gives CASGGYQPQHF.

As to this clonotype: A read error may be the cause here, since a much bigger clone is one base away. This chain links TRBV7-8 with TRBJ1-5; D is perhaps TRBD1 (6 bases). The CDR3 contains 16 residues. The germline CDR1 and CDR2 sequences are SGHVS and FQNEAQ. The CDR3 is CASSIRRDISNQPPHF. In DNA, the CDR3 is TGTGCCAGCAGCATCAGGAGGGACATTAGCAATCAGCCCCCGCATTTT.

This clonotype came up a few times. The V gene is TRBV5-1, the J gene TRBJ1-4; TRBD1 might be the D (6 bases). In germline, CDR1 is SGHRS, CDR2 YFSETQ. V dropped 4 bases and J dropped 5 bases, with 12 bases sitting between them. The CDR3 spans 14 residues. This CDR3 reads CASSEGQWNEKLFF. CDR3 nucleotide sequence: TGCGCCAGCAGCGAAGGACAGTGGAATGAAAAACTGTTTTTT. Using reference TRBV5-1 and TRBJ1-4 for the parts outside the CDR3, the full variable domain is KAGVTQTPRYLIKTRGQQVTLSCSPISGHRSVSWYQQTPGQGLQFLFEYFSETQRNKGNFPGRFSGRQFSNSRSEMNVSTLELGDSALYLCASSEGQWNEKLFFGSGTQLSVL.

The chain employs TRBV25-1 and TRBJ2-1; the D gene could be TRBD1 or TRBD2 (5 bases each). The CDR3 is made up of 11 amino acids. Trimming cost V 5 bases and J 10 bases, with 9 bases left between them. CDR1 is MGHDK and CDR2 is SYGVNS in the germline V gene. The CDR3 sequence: CASSRDQEQFF. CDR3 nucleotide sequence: TGTGCCAGCAGTAGGGACCAAGAGCAGTTCTTC.

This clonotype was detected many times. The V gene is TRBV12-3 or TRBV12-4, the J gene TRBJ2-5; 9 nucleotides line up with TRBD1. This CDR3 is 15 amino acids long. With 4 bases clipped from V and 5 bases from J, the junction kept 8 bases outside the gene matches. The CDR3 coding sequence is TGTGCCAGCAGTTCCCGGGACAGGGACGTGGAGACCCAGTACTTC. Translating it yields CASSSRDRDVETQYF.

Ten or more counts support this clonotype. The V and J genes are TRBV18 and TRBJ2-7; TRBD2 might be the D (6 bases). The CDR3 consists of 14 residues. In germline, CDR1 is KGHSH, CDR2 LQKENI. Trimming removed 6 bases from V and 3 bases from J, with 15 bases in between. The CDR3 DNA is TGTGCCAGCTCGCCGGGGGTGGGGCACTACGAGCAGTACTTC. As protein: CASSPGVGHYEQYF.

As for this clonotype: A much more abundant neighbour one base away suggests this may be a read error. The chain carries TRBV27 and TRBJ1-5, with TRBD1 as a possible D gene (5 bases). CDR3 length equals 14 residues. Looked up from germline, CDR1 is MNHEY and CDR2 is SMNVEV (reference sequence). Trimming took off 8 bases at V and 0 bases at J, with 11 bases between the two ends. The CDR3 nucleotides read TGTGCCAGCGGAAACAGGAGTAGCAATCAGCCCCAGCATTTT. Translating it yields CASGNRSSNQPQHF.

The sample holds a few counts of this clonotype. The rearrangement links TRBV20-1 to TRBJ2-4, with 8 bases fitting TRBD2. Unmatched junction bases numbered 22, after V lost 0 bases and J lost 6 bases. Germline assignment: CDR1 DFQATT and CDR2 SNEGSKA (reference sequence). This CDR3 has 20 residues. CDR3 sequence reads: CSARDFQGREASTPANIQYF. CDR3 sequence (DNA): TGCAGTGCTAGAGATTTTCAAGGGCGGGAGGCATCCACCCCAGCAAACATTCAGTACTTC.

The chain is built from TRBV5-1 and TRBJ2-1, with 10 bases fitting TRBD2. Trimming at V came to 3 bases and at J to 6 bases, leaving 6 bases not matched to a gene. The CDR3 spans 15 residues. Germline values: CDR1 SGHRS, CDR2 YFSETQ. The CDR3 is CASSSRPSGGNEQFF. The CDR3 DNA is TGCGCCAGCAGCTCCAGGCCTAGCGGGGGCAATGAGCAGTTCTTC.

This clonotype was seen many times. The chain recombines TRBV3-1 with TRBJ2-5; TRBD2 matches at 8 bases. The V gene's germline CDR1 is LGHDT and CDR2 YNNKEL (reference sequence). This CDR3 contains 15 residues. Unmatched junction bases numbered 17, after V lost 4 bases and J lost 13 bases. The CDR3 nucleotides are TGTGCCAGCAGCCCGAAGTCCCTAGCGGGTCTCGCTACGTACTTC. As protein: CASSPKSLAGLATYF.

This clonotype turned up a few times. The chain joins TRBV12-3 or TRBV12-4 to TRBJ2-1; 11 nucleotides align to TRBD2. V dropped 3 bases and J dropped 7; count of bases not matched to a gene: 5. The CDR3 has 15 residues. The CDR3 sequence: CASSFGGLAVNEQFF. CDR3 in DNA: TGTGCCAGCAGTTTCGGGGGACTAGCGGTTAATGAGCAGTTCTTC.

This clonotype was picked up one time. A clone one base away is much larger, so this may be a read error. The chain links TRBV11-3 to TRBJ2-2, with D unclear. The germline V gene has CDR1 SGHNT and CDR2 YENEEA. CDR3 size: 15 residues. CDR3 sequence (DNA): TGTGCCGGCAGCTTAGTGGGCAATCCGGCCGGGGAGCTGTTTTTT. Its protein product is CAGSLVGNPAGELFF.

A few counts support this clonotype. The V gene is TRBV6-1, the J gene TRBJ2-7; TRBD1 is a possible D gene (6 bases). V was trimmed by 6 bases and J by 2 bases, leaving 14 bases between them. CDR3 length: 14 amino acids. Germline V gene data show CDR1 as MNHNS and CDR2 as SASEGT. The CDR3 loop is CASSPTGITYEQYF. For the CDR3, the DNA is TGTGCCAGCAGCCCAACAGGGATCACCTACGAGCAGTACTTC.

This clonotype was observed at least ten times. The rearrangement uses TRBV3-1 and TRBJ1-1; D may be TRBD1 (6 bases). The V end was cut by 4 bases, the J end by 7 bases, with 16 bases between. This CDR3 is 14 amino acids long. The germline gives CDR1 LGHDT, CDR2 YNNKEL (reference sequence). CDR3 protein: CASSPRGTPFEAFF. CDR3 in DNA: TGTGCCAGCAGCCCGAGGGGGACCCCATTTGAAGCTTTCTTT.

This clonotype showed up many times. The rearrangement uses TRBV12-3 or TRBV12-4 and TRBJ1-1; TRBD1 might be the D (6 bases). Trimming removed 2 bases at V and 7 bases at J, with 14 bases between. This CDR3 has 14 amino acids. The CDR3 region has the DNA TGTGCCAGCAGTTTATATAAAGCGACAGGTGAAGCTTTCTTT. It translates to CASSLYKATGEAFF.

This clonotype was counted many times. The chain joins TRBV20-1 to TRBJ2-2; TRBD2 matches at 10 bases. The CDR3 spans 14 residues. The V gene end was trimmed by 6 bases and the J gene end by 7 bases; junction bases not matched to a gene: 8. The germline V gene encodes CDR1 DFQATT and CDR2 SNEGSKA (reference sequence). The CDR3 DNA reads TGCAGTGCAACGCTAGCGGGAGATCGCGGGGAGCTGTTTTTT. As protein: CSATLAGDRGELFF.

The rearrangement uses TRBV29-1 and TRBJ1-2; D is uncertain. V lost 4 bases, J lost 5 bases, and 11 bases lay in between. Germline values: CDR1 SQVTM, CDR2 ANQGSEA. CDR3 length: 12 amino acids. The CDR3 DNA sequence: TGCAGCGTTGGGGTCTCCCCTTATGGCTACACCTTC. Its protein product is CSVGVSPYGYTF.

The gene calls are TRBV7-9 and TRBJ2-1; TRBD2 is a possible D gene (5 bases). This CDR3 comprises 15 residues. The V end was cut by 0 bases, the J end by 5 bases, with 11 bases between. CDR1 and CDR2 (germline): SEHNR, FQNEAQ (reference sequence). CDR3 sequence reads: CASSLAGSWDNEQFF. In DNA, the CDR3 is TGTGCCAGCAGCTTAGCAGGGAGTTGGGACAATGAGCAGTTCTTC.

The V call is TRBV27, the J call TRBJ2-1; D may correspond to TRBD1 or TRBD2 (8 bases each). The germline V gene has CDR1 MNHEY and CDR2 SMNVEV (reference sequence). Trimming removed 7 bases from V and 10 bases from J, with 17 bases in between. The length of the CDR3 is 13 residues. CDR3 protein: CASTPGGGREQFF. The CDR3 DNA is TGTGCCAGCACTCCAGGGGGCGGGAGGGAGCAGTTCTTC.

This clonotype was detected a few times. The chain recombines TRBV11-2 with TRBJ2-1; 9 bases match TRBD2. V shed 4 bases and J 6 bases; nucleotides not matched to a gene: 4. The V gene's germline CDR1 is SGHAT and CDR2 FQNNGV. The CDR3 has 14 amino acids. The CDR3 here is CASSSIAGANEQFF. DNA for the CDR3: TGTGCCAGCAGCTCCATAGCGGGAGCCAATGAGCAGTTCTTC.

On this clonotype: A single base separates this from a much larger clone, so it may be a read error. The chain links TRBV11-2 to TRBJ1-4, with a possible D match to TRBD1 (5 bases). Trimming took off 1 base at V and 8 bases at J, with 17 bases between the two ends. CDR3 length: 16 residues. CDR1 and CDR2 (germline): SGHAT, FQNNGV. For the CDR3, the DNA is TGTGCCAGCAGCTTAGTGGGGGGAGCGAACTTAGAAAAACTGTTTTTT. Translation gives CASSLVGGANLEKLFF.

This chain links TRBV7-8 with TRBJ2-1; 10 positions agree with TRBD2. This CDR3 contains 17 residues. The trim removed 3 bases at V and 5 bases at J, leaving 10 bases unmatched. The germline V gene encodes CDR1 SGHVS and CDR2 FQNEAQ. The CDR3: CASSFPRAGGGDNEQFF. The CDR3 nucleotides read TGTGCCAGCAGCTTCCCTAGAGCGGGAGGGGGGGACAATGAGCAGTTCTTC.

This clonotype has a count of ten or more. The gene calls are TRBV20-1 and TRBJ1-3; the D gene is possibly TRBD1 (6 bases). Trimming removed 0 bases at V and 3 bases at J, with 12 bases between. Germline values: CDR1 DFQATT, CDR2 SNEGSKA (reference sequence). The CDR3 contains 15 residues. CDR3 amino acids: CSARDSTGHGNTIYF. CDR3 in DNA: TGCAGTGCTAGAGACTCGACAGGACATGGAAACACCATATATTTT.

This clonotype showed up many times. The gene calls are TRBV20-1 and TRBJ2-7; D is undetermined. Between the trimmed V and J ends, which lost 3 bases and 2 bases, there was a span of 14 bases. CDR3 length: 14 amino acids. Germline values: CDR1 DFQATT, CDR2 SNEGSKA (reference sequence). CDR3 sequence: CSASAGSYTYEQYF. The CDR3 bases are TGCAGTGCTAGTGCTGGGTCGTATACCTACGAGCAGTACTTC.

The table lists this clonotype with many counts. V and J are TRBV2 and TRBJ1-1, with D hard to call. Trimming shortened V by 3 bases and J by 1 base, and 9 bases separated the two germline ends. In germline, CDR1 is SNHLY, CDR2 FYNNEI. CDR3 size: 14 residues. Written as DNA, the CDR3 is TGTGCCAGCAGTGATCGGGCCCGGAACACTGAAGCTTTCTTT. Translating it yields CASSDRARNTEAFF.

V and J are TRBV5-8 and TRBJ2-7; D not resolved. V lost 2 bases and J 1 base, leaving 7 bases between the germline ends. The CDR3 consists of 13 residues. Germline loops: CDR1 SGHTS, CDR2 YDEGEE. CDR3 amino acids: CASSFHESYEQYF. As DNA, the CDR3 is TGTGCCAGCAGCTTTCATGAATCCTACGAGCAGTACTTC.